This T cell receptor beta chain derives from a study of human T cells and chemical hapten exposure. Study overall: The study lasted 20 to 30 weeks, and patients were dosed weekly with diphenylcyclopropenone on the scalp throughout. The study's findings and limits: High-frequency TCRs, those above 1 in 1000, stayed the same after DPC sensitization.

A remark on this clonotype: Its antigen is unidentified.

In the authors' methods: Per sample, the median was approximately 100,000 TCRs, with values from around 24,000 to 710,000. Each CDR3 protein gets one entry after TCRdb re-called the RACE reads with MiXCR. The V and J calls were determined by TCRdb, not by the authors. The sample comprises some 98,000 distinct CDR3 sequences, roughly a tenth of which are singletons, and around 3.3% rests with the top ten. Documented time point: pre-sensitization, week 0. Specified treatment: therapeutic diphenylcyclopropenone sensitization with weekly scalp DPC. Before extraction, the whole blood was not fractionated, and total RNA was taken from it. The CDR3 extends over 13 amino acids. Trimming removed 4 bases from V and 2 bases from J, with 9 bases in between. The germline gives CDR1 WNHNN, CDR2 SYGVQD (reference sequence).

The chain joins TRBV10-1 to TRBJ2-7; no firm D call. The receptor comes from a woman in her sixties with alopecia areata. Some clones in this sample may be carry-over from other donors' samples. The sequencing here drew on whole blood, taken in connection with sensitization to the hapten diphenylcyclopropenone (DPC). The CDR3 loop reads CASSASLAYEQYF. DNA of the CDR3: TGCGCCAGCAGTGCTTCACTTGCCTACGAGCAGTACTTC.